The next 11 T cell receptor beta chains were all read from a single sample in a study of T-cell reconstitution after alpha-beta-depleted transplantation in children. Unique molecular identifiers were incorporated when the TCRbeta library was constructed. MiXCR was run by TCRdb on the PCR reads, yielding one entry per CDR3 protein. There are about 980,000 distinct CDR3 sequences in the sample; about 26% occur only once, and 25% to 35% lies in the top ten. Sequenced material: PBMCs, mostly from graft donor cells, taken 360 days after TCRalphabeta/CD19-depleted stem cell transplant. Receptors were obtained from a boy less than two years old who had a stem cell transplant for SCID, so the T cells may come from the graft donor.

This chain's CDR3 is CASPDSDSTDTQYF. The CDR3 DNA sequence: TGTGCCAGCCCGGACAGCGACTCCACAGATACGCAGTATTTT. The chain employs TRBV2 and TRBJ2-3; D is possibly TRBD1 (6 bases). Germline CDR1 reads SNHLY; CDR2 reads FYNNEI. The ends were cut back, 8 bases at V and 2 bases at J, with 14 bases in the middle. CDR3 length: 14 residues.

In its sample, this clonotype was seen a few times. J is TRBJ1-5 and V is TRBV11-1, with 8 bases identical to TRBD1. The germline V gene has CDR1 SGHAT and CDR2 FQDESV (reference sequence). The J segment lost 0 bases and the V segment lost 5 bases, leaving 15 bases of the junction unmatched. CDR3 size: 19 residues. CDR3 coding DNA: TGTGCCAGCAGCGCTCAAACGGGACAGGCGCTTTATAGCAATCAGCCCCAGCATTTT. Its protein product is CASSAQTGQALYSNQPQHF.

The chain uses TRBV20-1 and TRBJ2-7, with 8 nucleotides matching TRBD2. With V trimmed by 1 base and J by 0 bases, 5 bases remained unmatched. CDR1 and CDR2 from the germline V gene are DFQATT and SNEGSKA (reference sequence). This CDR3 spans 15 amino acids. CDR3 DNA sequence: TGCAGTGCTAGAGTAGGCGGGGGGAACTCCTACGAGCAGTACTTC. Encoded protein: CSARVGGGNSYEQYF.

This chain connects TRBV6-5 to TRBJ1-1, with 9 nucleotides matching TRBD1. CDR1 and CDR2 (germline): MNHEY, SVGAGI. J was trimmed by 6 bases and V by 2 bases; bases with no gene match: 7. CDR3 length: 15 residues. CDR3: CASSYPGQGRPEAFF. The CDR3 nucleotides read TGTGCCAGCAGTTACCCCGGACAGGGGAGACCTGAAGCTTTCTTT.

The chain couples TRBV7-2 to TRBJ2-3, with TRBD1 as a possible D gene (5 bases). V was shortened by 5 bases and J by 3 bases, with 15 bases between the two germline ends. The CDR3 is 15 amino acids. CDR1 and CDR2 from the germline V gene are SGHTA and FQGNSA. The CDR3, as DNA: TGTGCCAGCAGCGAAAATGGCAGGGATACAGATACGCAGTATTTT. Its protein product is CASSENGRDTDTQYF. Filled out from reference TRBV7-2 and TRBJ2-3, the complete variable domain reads GAGVSQSPSNKVTEKGKDVELRCDPISGHTALYWYRQSLGQGLEFLIYFQGNSAPDKSGLPSDRFSAERTGGSVSTLTIQRTQQEDSAVYLCASSENGRDTDTQYFGPGTRLTVL.

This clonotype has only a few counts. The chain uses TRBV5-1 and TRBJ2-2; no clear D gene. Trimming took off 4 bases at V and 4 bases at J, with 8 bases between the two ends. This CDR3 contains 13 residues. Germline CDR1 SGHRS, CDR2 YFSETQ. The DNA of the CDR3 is TGCGCCAGCAGCCGAAGCCCCACCGGGGAGCTGTTTTTT. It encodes CASSRSPTGELFF.

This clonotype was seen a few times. The CDR3 region is CASSLYLAGAVTDTQYF. The CDR3 bases are TGCGCCAGCAGCTTATATCTAGCGGGGGCCGTCACAGATACGCAGTATTTT. The rearrangement links TRBV5-1 to TRBJ2-3; 10 bases are a match to TRBD2. CDR1 SGHRS and CDR2 YFSETQ come from the germline V gene. The V gene end was trimmed by 2 bases and the J gene end by 2 bases; junction bases not matched to a gene: 8. The CDR3 contains 17 residues. The entire variable domain, with the rest obtained from reference TRBV5-1 and TRBJ2-3, is as follows: KAGVTQTPRYLIKTRGQQVTLSCSPISGHRSVSWYQQTPGQGLQFLFEYFSETQRNKGNFPGRFSGRQFSNSRSEMNVSTLELGDSALYLCASSLYLAGAVTDTQYFGPGTRLTVL.

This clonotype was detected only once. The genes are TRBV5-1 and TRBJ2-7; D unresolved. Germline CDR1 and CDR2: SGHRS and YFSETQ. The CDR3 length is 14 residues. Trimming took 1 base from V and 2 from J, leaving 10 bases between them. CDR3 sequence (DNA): TGCGCCAGCAGCTTGAACCGTTGGGCCTACGAGCAGTACTTC. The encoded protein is CASSLNRWAYEQYF. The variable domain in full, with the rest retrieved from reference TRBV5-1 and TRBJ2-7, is KAGVTQTPRYLIKTRGQQVTLSCSPISGHRSVSWYQQTPGQGLQFLFEYFSETQRNKGNFPGRFSGRQFSNSRSEMNVSTLELGDSALYLCASSLNRWAYEQYFGPGTRLTVT.

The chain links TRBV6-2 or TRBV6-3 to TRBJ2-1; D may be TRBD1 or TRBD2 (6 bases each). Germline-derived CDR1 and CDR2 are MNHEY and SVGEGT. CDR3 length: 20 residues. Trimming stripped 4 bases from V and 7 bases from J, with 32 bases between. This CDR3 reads CASSSSGTPILGGPMNEQFF. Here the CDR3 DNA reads TGTGCCAGCAGTTCCTCCGGGACTCCAATCCTCGGGGGCCCGATGAATGAGCAGTTCTTC.

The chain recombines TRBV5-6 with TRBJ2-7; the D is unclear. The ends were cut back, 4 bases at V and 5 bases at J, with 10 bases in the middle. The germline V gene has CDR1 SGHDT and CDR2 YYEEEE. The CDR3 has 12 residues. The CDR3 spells CASSLRSHEQYF. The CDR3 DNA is TGTGCCAGCAGCCTTAGATCCCACGAGCAGTACTTC.

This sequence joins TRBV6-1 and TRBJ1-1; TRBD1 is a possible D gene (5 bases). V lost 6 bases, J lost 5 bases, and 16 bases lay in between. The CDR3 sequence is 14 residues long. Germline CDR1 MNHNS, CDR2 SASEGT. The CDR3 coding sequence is TGTGCCAGCAGCTTGACAGCGACGTGGACTGAAGCTTTCTTT. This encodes CASSLTATWTEAFF.